The 13 T cell receptor beta chains below were found in one sample sequenced in a study of T cell responses to AZD1222 COVID-19 vaccine. Profiled with immunoSEQ multiplex PCR; TCRdb holds only in-frame clones, not every one. Here the sample spans under 200,000 clones, roughly 90% being singletons. Here the sequenced sample was peripheral blood, taken on day 0 of AZD1222 vaccination. The receptors originated from an adult in good health.

The V and J genes are TRBV4-3 and TRBJ2-3, with TRBD2 identical over 11 bases. J lost 0 bases, V lost 3 bases, and 8 bases had no gene match. CDR1 and CDR2 (germline): LGHNA, YSLEER. The CDR3 sequence is 18 residues long. CDR3 loop: CASSQGFGTSGSTDTQYF. Here the CDR3 DNA reads TGCGCCAGCAGCCAGGGTTTCGGGACTAGCGGTAGCACAGATACGCAGTATTTT.

The chain uses TRBV6-2 or TRBV6-3 and TRBJ2-7; D not certain. Trimming shortened V by 5 bases and J by 3 bases, and 8 bases separated the two germline ends. CDR3 length: 12 amino acids. The germline V gene encodes CDR1 MNHEY and CDR2 SVGEGT. The CDR3 DNA is TGTGCCAGCAGTCTTTCACGCTACGAGCAGTACTTC. Translated, it gives CASSLSRYEQYF.

This clone was found once. V usage is TRBV30 and J usage is TRBJ2-3, with 8 bases matching TRBD2. The CDR3 contains 14 residues. The germline CDR1 and CDR2 sequences are GTSNPN and SVGIG (reference sequence). V lost 0 bases, J lost 9 bases, and 8 bases stayed unmatched. CDR3 sequence (DNA): TGTGCCTGGAGTGTTGCGGGAGGAATCTTGACGCAGTATTTT. This codes for CAWSVAGGILTQYF. The whole variable domain, remainder taken from reference TRBV30 and TRBJ2-3, is SQTIHQWPATLVQPVGSPLSLECTVEGTSNPNLYWYRQAAGRGLQLLFYSVGIGQISSEVPQNLSASRPQDRQFILSSKKLLLSDSGFYLCAWSVAGGILTQYFGPGTRLTVL.

V usage is TRBV28 and J usage is TRBJ1-2; a possible D gene is TRBD1 (6 bases). Germline V gene data show CDR1 as MDHEN and CDR2 as SYDVKM. Trimming took off 6 bases at V and 5 bases at J, with 10 bases between the two ends. The CDR3 has 12 amino acids. The chain's CDR3 is CASSSTGYGYTF. The CDR3 DNA sequence: TGTGCCAGCAGCTCTACAGGGTATGGCTACACCTTC.

This clone was seen more than once but under ten times. This CDR3 is CASNPTGNEQFF. CDR3 DNA sequence: TGTGCCAGCAATCCCACAGGCAATGAGCAGTTCTTC. The chain recombines TRBV12-3 or TRBV12-4 with TRBJ2-1; D possibly corresponds to TRBD1 (5 bases). Trimming pared 7 bases from V and 6 bases from J, leaving 10 bases between. The CDR3 consists of 12 residues.

V usage is TRBV3-1 (or the pseudogene TRBV3-2) and J usage is TRBJ1-2, with a tentative D call TRBD1 (5 bases). The CDR3 length is 15 residues. Germline V gives CDR1 LGHDT, CDR2 YNNKEL (reference sequence). V was cut by 0 bases and J by 3 bases, with 11 bases left in between. The CDR3 DNA reads as TGTGCCAGCAGCCAAGAAGGTTCAGGGTACTATGGCTACACCTTC. Amino acids: CASSQEGSGYYGYTF.

The chain couples TRBV18 to TRBJ2-1, with 7 bases aligning to TRBD2. After removal of 3 bases from V and 4 bases from J, the junction contained 6 bases not matched to a gene. The germline CDR1 and CDR2 sequences are KGHSH and LQKENI. The CDR3 is made up of 15 amino acids. Here the CDR3 DNA reads TGTGCCAGCTCACCCGACCCGGGGGGTTACAATGAGCAGTTCTTC. It yields the protein CASSPDPGGYNEQFF.

J is TRBJ2-7 and V is TRBV2; the D call may be TRBD1 or TRBD2 (5 bases each). CDR3 length: 15 amino acids. Trimming pared 5 bases from V and 7 bases from J, leaving 21 bases between. Germline V gene sequence: CDR1 SNHLY, CDR2 FYNNEI. The CDR3 region has the DNA TGTGCCAGCAGTACCCTACCCGGGGCCCTGGGGGAGCAGTACTTC. It codes for CASSTLPGALGEQYF.

This clone was seen just once. The chain has TRBV19 and TRBJ2-3, with TRBD2 matching over 10 bases. Germline lookup yields CDR1 LNHDA and CDR2 SQIVND (reference sequence). V was clipped by 3 bases and J by 1 base; unmatched bases: 10. The CDR3 runs to 18 residues. The CDR3, as DNA: TGTGCCAGTAGTATCCGGAGCTTAGCGGGAGGAGGCACAGATACGCAGTATTTT. It specifies CASSIRSLAGGGTDTQYF.

This chain links TRBV6-6 with TRBJ2-2; D unclear. Deletions cut 6 bases from V and 5 bases from J, with 7 bases between. The germline V gene encodes CDR1 MNHNY and CDR2 SVGAGI (reference sequence). The CDR3 extends over 12 amino acids. The CDR3 loop reads CASSLNTGELFF. The CDR3 DNA reads TGTGCCAGCAGCCTGAATACCGGGGAGCTGTTTTTT.

This clone was detected a few times. This rearrangement joins TRBV27 to TRBJ1-6; no clear D. Germline V gene lookup returns CDR1 MNHEY and CDR2 SMNVEV (reference sequence). This CDR3 has 12 residues. Trimming took off 5 bases at V and 5 bases at J, with 4 bases between the two ends. In DNA form, the CDR3 reads TGTGCCAGCAGTCCCCATAATTCACCCCTCCACTTT. This sequence encodes CASSPHNSPLHF.

This chain uses TRBV28 with TRBJ1-2; D not certain. Trimming stripped 5 bases from V and 2 bases from J, with 15 bases between. The CDR3 has 15 residues. Germline CDR1 and CDR2: MDHEN and SYDVKM. The CDR3 is CASSIRPGGNYGYTF. DNA for the CDR3: TGTGCCAGCAGTATCCGCCCGGGAGGGAACTATGGCTACACCTTC.

The rearrangement uses TRBV27 and TRBJ2-7; TRBD1 is a possible D gene (6 bases). The CDR3 has 14 residues. V dropped 6 bases and J dropped 5 bases, with 17 bases sitting between them. Germline V CDR1 and CDR2: MNHEY, SMNVEV (reference sequence). Here the CDR3 DNA reads TGTGCCAGCAGGCGGACAGCGGACGGCGACGAGCAGTACTTC. Encoded protein: CASRRTADGDEQYF.